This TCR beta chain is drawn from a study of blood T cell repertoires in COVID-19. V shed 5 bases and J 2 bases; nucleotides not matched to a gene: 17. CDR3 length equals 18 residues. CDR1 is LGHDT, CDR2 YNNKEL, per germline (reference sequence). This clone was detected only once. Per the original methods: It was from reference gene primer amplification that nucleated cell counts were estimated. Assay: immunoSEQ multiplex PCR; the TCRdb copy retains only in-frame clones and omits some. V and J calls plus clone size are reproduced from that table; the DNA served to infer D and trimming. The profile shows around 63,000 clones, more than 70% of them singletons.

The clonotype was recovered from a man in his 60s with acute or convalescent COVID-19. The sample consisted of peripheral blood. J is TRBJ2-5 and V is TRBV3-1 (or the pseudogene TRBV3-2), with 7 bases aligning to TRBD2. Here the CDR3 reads CASSKGRLGRGGQETQYF. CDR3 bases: TGTGCCAGCAGCAAAGGAAGGCTAGGCCGCGGGGGACAAGAGACCCAGTACTTC.